This TCR beta chain was observed in a study of regulatory T cells in long-lasting Graves disease. Construction of TCR beta libraries relied on iRepertoire HTBI primers and on Arm-PCR targeting CDR3 regions. MiXCR, applied by TCRdb to the multiplex PCR reads, yields one record per CDR3 protein. This sample has roughly 400,000 distinct CDR3 sequences, with 15% found just once. Time point indicated: newly diagnosed GD, antithyroid drugs for less than 3 months. There was RNA extracted from PBMCs, and the TCR library was made from it. This clonotype was picked up many times. The germline V and J ends were trimmed by 0 bases and 2 bases, with 11 bases remaining between them. The CDR3 consists of 15 residues. Germline V CDR1 and CDR2: MNHNY, SVGAGI (reference sequence). This same sample was also part of a study on T cells in Graves' hyperthyroidism and ophthalmopathy. In that study: Clinical symptoms, serum thyroxine and TRAb, thyroid ultrasound and orbital computed tomography together formed the diagnostic basis. First-round RT-PCR with HTBI primers amplified the TCR CDR3 region.

This TCR derives from a woman between 35 and 50 years old with Graves disease. The V call is TRBV6-6, the J call TRBJ2-7; D gene ambiguous. The input for sequencing was peripheral blood mononuclear cells (PBMCs), taken at new diagnosis, from a patient treated with antithyroid drugs. The CDR3 DNA follows: TGTGCCAGCAGTTACTCGTATCCCCCAGCCTACGAGCAGTACTTC. Translated: CASSYSYPPAYEQYF.